This TCR beta chain was obtained from a study of T-cell reconstitution after alpha-beta-depleted transplantation in children. Germline lookup yields CDR1 SGHRS and CDR2 YFSETQ. The length of the CDR3 is 15 residues. V was shortened by 4 bases and J by 2 bases, with 14 bases between the two germline ends. Library preparation (for TCRbeta) was performed with unique molecular identifiers. TCRdb re-called the PCR reads with MiXCR, one entry per CDR3 protein. The table shows 350,000 to 400,000 distinct CDR3 sequences, with about 14% occurring only once. Sequencing was performed on PBMCs, taken from the stem cell graft. The receptor was derived from a human donor who donated a stem cell graft to a child with Fanconi anemia. This chain uses TRBV5-1 with TRBJ2-3; tentatively, D is TRBD2 (6 bases). This CDR3 is CASSRSGLLTDTQYF. DNA of the CDR3: TGCGCCAGCAGCCGTTCGGGACTCCTCACAGATACGCAGTATTTT.